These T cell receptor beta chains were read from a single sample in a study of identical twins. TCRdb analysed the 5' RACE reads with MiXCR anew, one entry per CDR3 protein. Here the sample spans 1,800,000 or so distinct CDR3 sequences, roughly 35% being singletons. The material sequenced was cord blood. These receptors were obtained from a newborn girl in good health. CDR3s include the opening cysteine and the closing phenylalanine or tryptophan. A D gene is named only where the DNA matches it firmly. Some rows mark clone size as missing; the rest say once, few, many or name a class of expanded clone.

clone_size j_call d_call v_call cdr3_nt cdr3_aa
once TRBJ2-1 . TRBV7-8 TGTGCCAGCAGCTTACCCCGAGACCTTAGGGCCGAGCAGTTCTTC CASSLPRDLRAEQFF
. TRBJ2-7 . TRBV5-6 TGTGCCAGCAGCTTGGTGAGCTCGAACTCCTACGAGCAGTACTTC CASSLVSSNSYEQYF
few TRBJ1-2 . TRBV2 TGTGCCAGCAGTGAGGGGTACCCAGCCAACTATGGCTACACCTTC CASSEGYPANYGYTF
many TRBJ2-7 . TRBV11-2 TGTGCCAGCAGCTTAGTTGCGCCACCCTACGAGCAGTACTTC CASSLVAPPYEQYF
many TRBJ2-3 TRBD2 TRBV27 TGTGCCAGCAGCTCCACTAGCGGGGGGAGCACAGATACGCAGTATTTT CASSSTSGGSTDTQYF
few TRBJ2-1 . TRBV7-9 TGTGCCAGCAGCTTAGAAGGCGGGGATGAGCAGTTCTTC CASSLEGGDEQFF
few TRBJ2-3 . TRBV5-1 TGCGCCGGCAGCTTGTCCCCCACAGATACGCTGTATTTT CAGSLSPTDTLYF
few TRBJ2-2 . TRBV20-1 TGCAGTGCTAGAGAAGCCCAGGGTTTGGGGGAGCTGTTTTTT CSAREAQGLGELFF
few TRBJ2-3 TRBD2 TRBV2 TGTGCCAGCAGCGGGACTAGACGAGATACGCAGTATTTT CASSGTRRDTQYF
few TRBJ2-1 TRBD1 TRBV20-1 TGCAGTGCTATCGACAGGGGGCAGTTCTTC CSAIDRGQFF
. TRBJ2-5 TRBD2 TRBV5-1 TGCGCCAGCAGGGGACTAGCGGGCCCCCAAGAGACCCAGTACTTC CASRGLAGPQETQYF
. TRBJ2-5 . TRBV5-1 TGCGCCAGCAGCTTGGTGGTGTTCGGCCTGAGGGAGCAGTACTTC CASSLVVFGLREQYF
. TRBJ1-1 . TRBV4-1 TGCGCCAGCAGCCAAGTACCCGTTCCTAACGGGGGGGCTGGGGCTTTCTTT CASSQVPVPNGGAGAFF
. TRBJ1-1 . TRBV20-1 TGCAGTGCTAGAGCGGCAGGGTGGATGAACACTGAAGCTTTCTTT CSARAAGWMNTEAFF
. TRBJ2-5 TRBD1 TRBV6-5 TGTGCCAGCAGTCGAGACAGGGTCGGGCAGTACTTC CASSRDRVGQYF
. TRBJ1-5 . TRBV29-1 TGCAGCCACTGGACCAAAGCGGTCCTCAATCAGCCCCAGCATTTT CSHWTKAVLNQPQHF
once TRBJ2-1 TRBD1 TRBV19 TGTGCCAGTAGTCCCTGGACAGGGTTGTGGAATGAGCAGTTCTTC CASSPWTGLWNEQFF